A single sample gave rise to the 23 T cell receptor beta chains below, sequenced in a study of human T cells and chemical hapten exposure. The time point was: patch test 2, 6 weeks after DPC sensitization. The treatment denotes: therapeutic diphenylcyclopropenone sensitization with weekly scalp DPC. Each CDR3 protein is one row after TCRdb ran MiXCR on the RACE reads. In the table there are some 42,000 distinct CDR3 sequences, about 9.8% of which are singletons. Source: whole blood, taken in connection with sensitization to the hapten diphenylcyclopropenone (DPC). The source is a woman in her forties with alopecia areata. Some clones in this sample may be carry-over from other donors' samples.

This clonotype was counted ten times or more. The chain is built from TRBV28 and TRBJ2-3, with D perhaps TRBD1 or TRBD2 (5 bases each). Germline V gene sequence: CDR1 MDHEN, CDR2 SYDVKM. The length of the CDR3 is 13 residues. Between the trimmed V and J ends, which lost 6 bases and 3 bases, there was a span of 10 bases. Here the CDR3 DNA reads TGTGCCAGCAGGGGACGTGGGACAGATACGCAGTATTTT. This codes for CASRGRGTDTQYF.

This clonotype was counted at least ten times. This rearrangement joins TRBV6-6 to TRBJ2-3, with 10 bases aligning to TRBD1. CDR1 is MNHNY, CDR2 SVGAGI, per germline (reference sequence). Losses at the gene ends were 2 bases for V and 6 bases for J; bases not matched to a gene: 8. This CDR3 comprises 16 residues. DNA for the CDR3: TGTGCCAGCAGTTACAGGACAGGGGGGGCCACGGATACGCAGTATTTT. It yields the protein CASSYRTGGATDTQYF.

This clonotype has a handful of counts. The chain employs TRBV7-9 and TRBJ1-1; D is unclear. The CDR3 extends over 12 amino acids. Per the germline V gene, CDR1 is SEHNR and CDR2 is FQNEAQ (reference sequence). Trimming pared 5 bases from V and 11 bases from J, leaving 15 bases between. CDR3 region: CASSQPDGEAFF. The CDR3 DNA is TGTGCCAGCAGCCAACCGGACGGAGAGGCTTTCTTT.

In this sample, this clonotype turned up many times. The V and J genes are TRBV12-3 or TRBV12-4 and TRBJ2-5; D may be TRBD2 (5 bases). This CDR3 contains 16 residues. V was clipped by 3 bases and J by 5 bases, with 19 bases between them. The CDR3 DNA is TGTGCCAGCAGTTTCTTAACCCACCCGACGGGGGAGACCCAGTACTTC. It encodes CASSFLTHPTGETQYF.

Ten or more counts support this clonotype. V usage is TRBV6-6 and J usage is TRBJ2-3; D remains unclear. The CDR3 totals 13 residues. The ends were cut back, 1 base at V and 6 bases at J, with 8 bases in the middle. Germline V gene lookup returns CDR1 MNHNY and CDR2 SVGAGI (reference sequence). The CDR3 DNA reads as TGTGCCAGCAGTTACTTGGGCAGTGATACGCAGTATTTT. This translates into CASSYLGSDTQYF.

The rearrangement links TRBV6-4 to TRBJ2-2; D not resolved. The CDR3 runs 12 residues. Looked up from germline, CDR1 is MRHNA and CDR2 is SNTAGT. The germline V and J ends were trimmed by 3 bases and 5 bases, with 4 bases remaining between them. CDR3 bases: TGTGCCAGCAGTGAAGGGACCGGGGAGCTGTTTTTT. As protein: CASSEGTGELFF.

This clonotype is judged medium-sized. V and J are TRBV6-4 and TRBJ2-6; the D gene is possibly TRBD2 (6 bases). Deletions cut 7 bases from V and 0 bases from J, with 13 bases between. Germline V CDR1 and CDR2: MRHNA, SNTAGT. The CDR3 spans 16 residues. This chain's CDR3 is CASTPGGVSGANVLTF. In nucleotides, the CDR3 is TGTGCCAGCACTCCCGGAGGGGTCTCTGGGGCCAACGTCCTGACTTTC.

There are many counts of this clonotype. The V gene is TRBV6-4, the J gene TRBJ2-4, with a possible D match to TRBD2 (5 bases). The germline gives CDR1 MRHNA, CDR2 SNTAGT. Trimming removed 6 bases from V and 5 bases from J, with 23 bases in between. This CDR3 has 17 residues. The CDR3 region is CASSPRCSASSQNIQYF. CDR3 nucleotide sequence: TGTGCCAGCAGCCCAAGGTGTAGCGCATCCTCCCAAAACATTCAGTACTTC.

The rearrangement links TRBV29-1 to TRBJ2-3, with TRBD1 matching 7 bases. This CDR3 is built from 13 residues. The V segment lost 4 bases and the J segment 2 bases; nucleotides outside the gene matches: 3. In germline, CDR1 is SQVTM, CDR2 ANQGSEA. CDR3 loop: CSVGQGDTDTQYF. The CDR3 region has the DNA TGCAGCGTTGGTCAGGGGGACACAGATACGCAGTATTTT.

This clonotype was seen many times. The chain employs TRBV4-3 and TRBJ2-1; D uncertain. V dropped 0 bases and J dropped 8 bases, with 14 bases sitting between them. The CDR3 loop spans 15 amino acids. The germline V gene encodes CDR1 LGHNA and CDR2 YSLEER. The CDR3 DNA reads TGCGCCAGCAGCCAAGATAGGCACAAGACCGATGAGCAGTTCTTC. Translated, it gives CASSQDRHKTDEQFF.

This clonotype was counted many times. The rearrangement uses TRBV12-3 or TRBV12-4 and TRBJ2-5, with 7 bases lining up with TRBD1. There are 14 residues in the CDR3. V lost 5 bases, J lost 2 bases, and 5 bases stayed unmatched. CDR3 in DNA: TGTGCCAGCAGTGTTTGGACAGGTCAAGAGACCCAGTACTTC. It is translated as CASSVWTGQETQYF.

The genes are TRBV7-2 and TRBJ2-7, with 9 positions matching TRBD1. Germline V gene sequence: CDR1 SGHTA, CDR2 FQGNSA. The CDR3 has 15 amino acids. V dropped 5 bases and J dropped 5; count of bases not matched to a gene: 10. CDR3 sequence (DNA): TGTGCCAGCAGCCCCGCTCAACAGGGGGCCAACGAGCAGTACTTC. It yields the protein CASSPAQQGANEQYF.

The chain is built from TRBV15 and TRBJ2-3; unclear D gene. V shed 1 base and J shed 8 bases, with 10 bases lying between them. Germline CDR1 reads LNHNV; CDR2 reads YYDKDF (reference sequence). CDR3 length: 13 amino acids. CDR3 bases: TGTGCCACCAGCAGAGTCTTGGGGTTTACGCAGTATTTT. Amino acids: CATSRVLGFTQYF.

The chain joins TRBV12-3 or TRBV12-4 to TRBJ2-1, with 12 nucleotides matching TRBD2. Trimming removed 6 bases from V and 7 bases from J; junction bases left unmatched: 10. CDR3 size: 16 residues. CDR3 nucleotide sequence: TGTGCCAGCAGCCCAACTACTAGCGGGGGGAGAAATGAGCAGTTCTTC. Encoded protein: CASSPTTSGGRNEQFF.

The chain links TRBV7-9 to TRBJ2-5, with unresolved D. The germline CDR1 and CDR2 sequences are SEHNR and FQNEAQ (reference sequence). Trimming left V 5 bases short and J 5 bases short, with 6 bases between. The CDR3 extends over 11 amino acids. The CDR3 here is CASSPYETQYF. CDR3 in DNA: TGTGCCAGCAGCCCGTATGAGACCCAGTACTTC.

The sample holds a few counts of this clonotype. The chain couples TRBV7-8 to TRBJ2-3; tentatively, D is TRBD1 (7 bases). The CDR3 totals 15 residues. V lost 1 base, J lost 7 bases, and 15 bases lay in between. Per the germline V gene, CDR1 is SGHVS and CDR2 is FQNEAQ. The CDR3 bases are TGTGCCAGCAGCTTAGGTTCAGGGGGAGGCTATACGCAGTATTTT. Translating it yields CASSLGSGGGYTQYF.

This clonotype was recorded at least ten times. V and J are TRBV6-4 and TRBJ2-2, with TRBD2 matching over 8 bases. The CDR3 runs 15 residues. Germline CDR1 and CDR2: MRHNA and SNTAGT. J gave up 5 bases and V 4 bases, and 6 bases lay outside the gene matches. The CDR3 DNA is TGTGCCAGCAGTGTGGATAGCGGGGAGACCGGGGAGCTGTTTTTT. Its protein product is CASSVDSGETGELFF.

This clonotype came up many times. V usage is TRBV11-2 and J usage is TRBJ1-1; TRBD1 agrees at 7 bases. The CDR3 runs 14 residues. CDR1 SGHAT and CDR2 FQNNGV come from the germline V gene. The V and J ends lost 4 bases and 1 base, in that order; junction bases with no gene match: 3. CDR3: CASSYRGRNTEAFF. CDR3 nucleotide sequence: TGTGCCAGCAGCTACAGGGGACGGAACACTGAAGCTTTCTTT.

Ten or more counts support this clonotype. The chain couples TRBV19 to TRBJ1-2, with no clear D. Trimming pared 3 bases from V and 4 bases from J, leaving 9 bases between. Germline V CDR1 and CDR2: LNHDA, SQIVND (reference sequence). The CDR3 has 13 amino acids. Here the CDR3 DNA reads TGTGCCAGTAGTATTTCCAGGATCTATGGCTACACCTTC. It encodes CASSISRIYGYTF. Full variable domain (rest looked up from reference TRBV19 and TRBJ1-2): DGGITQSPKYLFRKEGQNVTLSCEQNLNHDAMYWYRQDPGQGLRLIYYSQIVNDFQKGDIAEGYSVSREKKESFPLTVTSAQKNPTAFYLCASSISRIYGYTFGSGTRLTVV.

This clonotype occurred many times. The rearrangement links TRBV4-1 to TRBJ1-2; weak D call: TRBD1 (6 bases). The length of the CDR3 is 16 residues. V was shortened by 3 bases and J by 2 bases, with 16 bases between the two germline ends. In germline, CDR1 is MGHRA, CDR2 YSYEKL. For the CDR3, the DNA is TGCGCCAGCAGCCAGCCAATCCCTAGGGGGAACTATGGCTACACCTTC. This sequence encodes CASSQPIPRGNYGYTF.

This clonotype has a handful of counts. The V call is TRBV7-9, the J call TRBJ2-3, with 7 bases identical to TRBD1. This CDR3 has 15 residues. Per germline, CDR1 SEHNR and CDR2 FQNEAQ (reference sequence). Trimming at V came to 4 bases and at J to 2 bases, leaving 6 bases not matched to a gene. The CDR3 sequence: CASSYGQAHTDTQYF. CDR3 DNA sequence: TGTGCCAGCAGCTATGGACAGGCCCACACAGATACGCAGTATTTT.

This clonotype has ten or more counts. The chain has TRBV5-6 and TRBJ2-1, with 7 bases aligning to TRBD2. The V and J ends lost 4 bases and 7 bases, in that order; junction bases with no gene match: 8. CDR3 length equals 14 residues. Germline-derived CDR1 and CDR2 are SGHDT and YYEEEE. The CDR3 DNA reads TGTGCCAGCAGCCAGCGGGACGGTTTGAATGAGCAGTTCTTC. It is translated as CASSQRDGLNEQFF.

The chain is built from TRBV3-1 and TRBJ2-6; tentative D call: TRBD1 (5 bases). Trimming left V 3 bases short and J 0 bases short, with 6 bases between. Germline V gene lookup returns CDR1 LGHDT and CDR2 YNNKEL (reference sequence). This CDR3 has 15 amino acids. CDR3: CASSHDSSGANVLTF. In DNA form, the CDR3 reads TGTGCCAGCAGCCACGACAGCTCTGGGGCCAACGTCCTGACTTTC.